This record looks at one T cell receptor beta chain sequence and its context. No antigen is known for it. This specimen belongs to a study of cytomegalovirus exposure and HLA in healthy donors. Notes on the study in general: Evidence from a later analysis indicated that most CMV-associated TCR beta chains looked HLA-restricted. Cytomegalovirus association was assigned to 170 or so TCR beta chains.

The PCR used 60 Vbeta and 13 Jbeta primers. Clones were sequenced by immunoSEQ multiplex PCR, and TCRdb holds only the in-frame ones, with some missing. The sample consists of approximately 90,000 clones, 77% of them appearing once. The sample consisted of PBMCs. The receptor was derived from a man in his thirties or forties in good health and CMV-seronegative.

This CDR3 reads CASSQGINRGTGNTIYF. The CDR3, as DNA: TGCGCCAGCAGCCAAGGGATCAACAGGGGCACCGGAAACACCATATATTTT. The V and J genes are TRBV4-1 and TRBJ1-3, with 7 bases identical to TRBD1. The CDR3 is made up of 17 amino acids. With 1 base clipped from V and 4 bases from J, the junction kept 10 bases outside the gene matches. Per the germline V gene, CDR1 is MGHRA and CDR2 is YSYEKL.